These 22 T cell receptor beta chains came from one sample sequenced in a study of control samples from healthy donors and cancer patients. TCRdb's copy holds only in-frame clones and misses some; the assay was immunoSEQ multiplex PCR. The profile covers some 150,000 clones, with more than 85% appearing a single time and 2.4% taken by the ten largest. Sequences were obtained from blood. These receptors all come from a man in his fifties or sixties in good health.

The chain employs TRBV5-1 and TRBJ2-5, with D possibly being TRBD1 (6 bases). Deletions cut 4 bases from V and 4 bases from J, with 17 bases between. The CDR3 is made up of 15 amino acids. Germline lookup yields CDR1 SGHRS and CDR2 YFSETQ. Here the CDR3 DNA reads TGCGCCAGCAGCCCCGATACAGGGTTTGGAGAGACCCAGTACTTC. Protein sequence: CASSPDTGFGETQYF.

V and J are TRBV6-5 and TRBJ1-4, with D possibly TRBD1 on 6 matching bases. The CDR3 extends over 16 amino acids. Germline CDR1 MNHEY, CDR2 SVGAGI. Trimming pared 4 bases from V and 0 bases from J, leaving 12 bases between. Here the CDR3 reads CASSFGQRATNEKLFF. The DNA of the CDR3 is TGTGCCAGCAGTTTCGGACAGCGGGCAACTAATGAAAAACTGTTTTTT.

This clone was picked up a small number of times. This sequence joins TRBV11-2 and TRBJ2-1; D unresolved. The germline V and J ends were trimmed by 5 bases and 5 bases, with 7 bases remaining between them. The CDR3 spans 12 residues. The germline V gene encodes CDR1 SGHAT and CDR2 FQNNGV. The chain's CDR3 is CASSAQNNEQFF. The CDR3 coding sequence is TGTGCCAGCAGCGCCCAGAACAATGAGCAGTTCTTC.

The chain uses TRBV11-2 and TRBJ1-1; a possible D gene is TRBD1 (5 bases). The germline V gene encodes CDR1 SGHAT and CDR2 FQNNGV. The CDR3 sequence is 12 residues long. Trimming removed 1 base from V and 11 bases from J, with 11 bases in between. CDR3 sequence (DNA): TGTGCCAGCAGCTTAGGACAGTTGGAGGCTTTCTTT. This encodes CASSLGQLEAFF.

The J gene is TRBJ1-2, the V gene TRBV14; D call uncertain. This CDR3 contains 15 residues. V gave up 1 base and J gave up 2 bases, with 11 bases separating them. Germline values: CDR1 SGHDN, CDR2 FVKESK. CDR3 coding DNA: TGTGCCAGCAGCCAAGGTTTCGGCAGAAACTATGGCTACACCTTC. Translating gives CASSQGFGRNYGYTF. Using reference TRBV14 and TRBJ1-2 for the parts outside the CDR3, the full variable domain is EAGVTQFPSHSVIEKGQTVTLRCDPISGHDNLYWYRRVMGKEIKFLLHFVKESKQDESGMPNNRFLAERTGGTYSTLKVQPAELEDSGVYFCASSQGFGRNYGYTFGSGTRLTVV.

In DNA, the CDR3 is TGCGCCAGCAGCTTGGGACTAGCTACCTACGAGCAGTACTTC. It codes for CASSLGLATYEQYF. The chain links TRBV5-1 to TRBJ2-7, with 7 positions matching TRBD2. V was clipped by 0 bases and J by 2 bases; unmatched bases: 2. Germline V gene sequence: CDR1 SGHRS, CDR2 YFSETQ. This CDR3 has 14 amino acids. The full variable domain, its missing parts supplied by reference TRBV5-1 and TRBJ2-7, is KAGVTQTPRYLIKTRGQQVTLSCSPISGHRSVSWYQQTPGQGLQFLFEYFSETQRNKGNFPGRFSGRQFSNSRSEMNVSTLELGDSALYLCASSLGLATYEQYFGPGTRLTVT.

The CDR3 DNA reads TGTGCCAGCAGCCAACTAGGGATGTCCTACAATGAGCAGTTCTTC. Translated, it gives CASSQLGMSYNEQFF. The chain recombines TRBV14 with TRBJ2-1; no clear D. This CDR3 contains 15 residues. The ends were cut back, 2 bases at V and 1 base at J, with 9 bases in the middle. Germline loops: CDR1 SGHDN, CDR2 FVKESK.

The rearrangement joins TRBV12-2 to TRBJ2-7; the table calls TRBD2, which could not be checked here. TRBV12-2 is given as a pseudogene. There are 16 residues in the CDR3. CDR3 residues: CASRPKRGLAYHEQYF. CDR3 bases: TGTGCAAGTCGCCCGAAGCGGGGACTAGCGTACCACGAGCAGTACTTC.

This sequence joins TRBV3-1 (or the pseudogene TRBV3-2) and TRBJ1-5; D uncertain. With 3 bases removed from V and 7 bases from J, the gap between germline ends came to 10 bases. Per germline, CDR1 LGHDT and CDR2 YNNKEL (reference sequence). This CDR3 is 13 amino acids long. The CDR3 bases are TGTGCCAGCAGCCACGGCCCTAACCAGCCCCAGCATTTT. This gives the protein CASSHGPNQPQHF.

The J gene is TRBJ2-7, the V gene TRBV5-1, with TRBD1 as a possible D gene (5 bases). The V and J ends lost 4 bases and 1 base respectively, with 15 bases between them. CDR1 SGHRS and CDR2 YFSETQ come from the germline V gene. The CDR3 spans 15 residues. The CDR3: CASSRFGAKSYEQYF. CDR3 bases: TGCGCCAGCAGCCGGTTTGGGGCAAAGTCCTACGAGCAGTACTTC.

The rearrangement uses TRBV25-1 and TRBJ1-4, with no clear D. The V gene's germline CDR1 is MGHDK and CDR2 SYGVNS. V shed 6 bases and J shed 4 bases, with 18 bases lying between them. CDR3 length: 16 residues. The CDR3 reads CASSPSPTANNEKLFF. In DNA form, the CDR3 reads TGTGCCAGCAGCCCTTCTCCGACGGCTAATAATGAAAAACTGTTTTTT.

CDR3 sequence reads: CASSRRWAKNIQYF. CDR3 sequence (DNA): TGTGCCAGCAGTCGGCGGTGGGCCAAAAACATTCAGTACTTC. The rearrangement links TRBV28 to TRBJ2-4; D not certain. The CDR3 runs 14 residues. Per germline, CDR1 MDHEN and CDR2 SYDVKM. V lost 5 bases and J lost 1, with 9 bases in between.

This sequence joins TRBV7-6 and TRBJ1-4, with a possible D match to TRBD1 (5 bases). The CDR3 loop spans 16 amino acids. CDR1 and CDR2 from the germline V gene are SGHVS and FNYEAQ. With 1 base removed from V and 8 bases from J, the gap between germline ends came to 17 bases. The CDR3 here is CASSLVGPPRDEKLFF. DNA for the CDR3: TGTGCCAGCAGCTTAGTTGGTCCCCCGAGGGACGAAAAACTGTTTTTT.

CDR3: CASSRIGGSGANVLTF. CDR3 DNA sequence: TGTGCCAGCAGCCGAATTGGGGGATCTGGGGCCAACGTCCTGACTTTC. The V gene is TRBV5-5, the J gene TRBJ2-6; perhaps D is TRBD1 or TRBD2 (5 bases each). The CDR3 totals 16 residues. Deletions cut 4 bases from V and 1 base from J, with 12 bases between. The germline gives CDR1 SGHKS, CDR2 YYEKEE (reference sequence).

The CDR3 sequence: CASSRVLNQPQHF. For the CDR3, the DNA is TGTGCCAGTAGTAGGGTCCTCAATCAGCCCCAGCATTTT. The gene calls are TRBV19 and TRBJ1-5; D gene unclear. Trimming removed 4 bases from V and 3 bases from J, with 7 bases in between. Germline CDR1 is LNHDA and CDR2 is SQIVND (reference sequence). The CDR3 has 13 amino acids.

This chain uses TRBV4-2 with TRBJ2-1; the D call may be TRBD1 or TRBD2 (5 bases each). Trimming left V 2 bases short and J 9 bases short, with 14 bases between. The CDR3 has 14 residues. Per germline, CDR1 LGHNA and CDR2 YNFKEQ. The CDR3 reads CASSQPPPGPEQFF. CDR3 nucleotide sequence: TGTGCCAGCAGCCAACCCCCCCCGGGACCTGAGCAGTTCTTC.

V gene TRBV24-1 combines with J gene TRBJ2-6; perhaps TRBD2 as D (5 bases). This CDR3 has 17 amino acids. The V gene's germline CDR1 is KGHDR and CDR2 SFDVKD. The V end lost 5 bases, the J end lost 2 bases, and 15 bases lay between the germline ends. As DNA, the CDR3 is TGTGCCACCAGTGCCGCTGCCGGGGTCACTGGGGCCAACGTCCTGACTTTC. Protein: CATSAAAGVTGANVLTF.

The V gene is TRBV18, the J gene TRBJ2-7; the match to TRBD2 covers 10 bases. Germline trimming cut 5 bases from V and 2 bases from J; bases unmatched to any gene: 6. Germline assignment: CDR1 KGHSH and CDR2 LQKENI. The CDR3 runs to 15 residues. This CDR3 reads CASSGSSGRAYEQYF. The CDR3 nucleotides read TGTGCCAGCTCAGGAAGCAGCGGGAGGGCCTACGAGCAGTACTTC.

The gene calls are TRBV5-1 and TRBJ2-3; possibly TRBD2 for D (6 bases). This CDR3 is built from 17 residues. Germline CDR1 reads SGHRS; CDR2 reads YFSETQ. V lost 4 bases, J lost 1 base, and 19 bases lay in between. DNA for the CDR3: TGCGCCAGCAGCCGGGTTGGGGGGAACCTCGGCACAGATACGCAGTATTTT. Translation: CASSRVGGNLGTDTQYF.

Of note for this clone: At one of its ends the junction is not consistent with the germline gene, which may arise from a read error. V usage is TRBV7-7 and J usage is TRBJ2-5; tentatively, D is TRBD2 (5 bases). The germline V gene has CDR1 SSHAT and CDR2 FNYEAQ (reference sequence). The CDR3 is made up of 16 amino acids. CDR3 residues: CASSSQRRVGGETQYF. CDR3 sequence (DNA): TGTGCTAGCAGCTCCCAGAGGCGGGTAGGAGGAGAGACCCAGTACTTC.

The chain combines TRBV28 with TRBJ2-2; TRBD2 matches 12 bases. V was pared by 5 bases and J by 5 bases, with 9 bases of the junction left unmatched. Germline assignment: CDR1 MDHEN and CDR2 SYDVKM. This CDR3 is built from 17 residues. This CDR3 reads CASSRAGLAGITGELFF. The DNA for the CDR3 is TGTGCCAGCAGTCGAGCTGGACTAGCGGGAATAACCGGGGAGCTGTTTTTT.

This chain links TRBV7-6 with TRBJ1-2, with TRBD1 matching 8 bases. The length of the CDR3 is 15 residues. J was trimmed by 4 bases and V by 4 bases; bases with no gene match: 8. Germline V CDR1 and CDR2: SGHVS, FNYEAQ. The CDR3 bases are TGTGCCAGCAGCTCGGGGAAGGACAGGGCCTATGGCTACACCTTC. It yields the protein CASSSGKDRAYGYTF.